The 13 T cell receptor beta chains below all came from one sample that was sequenced in a study of human CD4 T cells and Enterobacteriaceae. All CD4+ cells other than CD45RA+CCR7+CD95- naive cells were sorted as memory, over 98% pure. Some clones are missing from TCRdb's copy, which holds only in-frame ones; the method was immunoSEQ multiplex PCR. The table lists around 26,000 clones, approximately 80% of them singletons, with roughly 0.88% in the top ten. Sequencing used memory CD4+ T cells from blood. Every receptor here comes from a human donor in good health.

The chain employs TRBV30 and TRBJ2-7; D is unclear. CDR3 size: 14 residues. Per germline, CDR1 GTSNPN and CDR2 SVGIG (reference sequence). V was cut by 3 bases and J by 3 bases, with 15 bases left in between. The CDR3 DNA sequence: TGTGCCTGGAGGCCGAAGGGCAGAGACTACGAGCAGTACTTC. It yields the protein CAWRPKGRDYEQYF.

The J gene is TRBJ1-2, the V gene TRBV10-3; perhaps TRBD1 as D (6 bases). The CDR3 is made up of 14 amino acids. The V gene's germline CDR1 is ENHRY and CDR2 SYGVKD. The germline V and J ends were trimmed by 2 bases and 7 bases, with 14 bases remaining between them. The DNA for the CDR3 is TGTGCCATCAGTGAGGGACAGCGGGGAGCTGGCTACACCTTC. Protein product: CAISEGQRGAGYTF.

This clone has just one count. The V call is TRBV6-5, the J call TRBJ1-6; no definite D call. Trimming took off 6 bases at V and 7 bases at J, with 13 bases between the two ends. The CDR3 extends over 14 amino acids. Germline CDR1 is MNHEY and CDR2 is SVGAGI. CDR3 sequence: CASSPSHTNSPLHF. The CDR3 DNA is TGTGCCAGCAGCCCTAGTCACACGAATTCACCCCTCCACTTT.

This clone came up once. This chain uses TRBV5-1 with TRBJ1-3, with no clear D. Germline CDR1 is SGHRS and CDR2 is YFSETQ. The CDR3 is made up of 14 amino acids. The ends were cut back, 4 bases at V and 0 bases at J, with 8 bases in the middle. For the CDR3, the DNA is TGCGCCAGCAGCAATGGGGACTCTGGAAACACCATATATTTT. It is translated as CASSNGDSGNTIYF.

The chain combines TRBV28 with TRBJ1-1; D is unresolved. The CDR3 length is 15 residues. Germline CDR1 and CDR2: MDHEN and SYDVKM. The V gene lost 6 bases and the J gene lost 0 bases, with 14 bases spanning the gap. DNA of the CDR3: TGTGCCAGCAGGGAGAGGTACAGAGTGAACACTGAAGCTTTCTTT. It specifies CASRERYRVNTEAFF.

The chain joins TRBV27 to TRBJ2-3; 10 nucleotides line up with TRBD1. V was clipped by 8 bases and J by 5 bases; unmatched bases: 7. CDR3 length: 14 residues. CDR1 and CDR2 (germline): MNHEY, SMNVEV (reference sequence). CDR3 region: CASRRDRGGDTQYF. The CDR3 DNA sequence: TGTGCCAGCCGACGGGACAGGGGAGGAGATACGCAGTATTTT.

The V call is TRBV7-6, the J call TRBJ2-1; 7 nucleotides agree with TRBD1. Unmatched junction bases numbered 1, after V lost 4 bases and J lost 4 bases. The germline CDR1 and CDR2 sequences are SGHVS and FNYEAQ. This CDR3 has 13 amino acids. CDR3 sequence reads: CASSSTGYNEQFF. The CDR3 DNA reads TGTGCCAGCAGCTCGACAGGGTACAATGAGCAGTTCTTC.

V usage is TRBV7-2 and J usage is TRBJ2-1; 8 bases align to TRBD1. The germline V gene has CDR1 SGHTA and CDR2 FQGNSA. The V gene end was trimmed by 5 bases and the J gene end by 3 bases; junction bases not matched to a gene: 6. The CDR3 totals 15 residues. As DNA, the CDR3 is TGTGCCAGCAGCCCGCGACAGGGGTACTACAATGAGCAGTTCTTC. This encodes CASSPRQGYYNEQFF.

The chain uses TRBV5-8 and TRBJ2-7; TRBD1 matches at 7 bases. The length of the CDR3 is 15 residues. Germline V lookup: CDR1 SGHTS, CDR2 YDEGEE. V was clipped by 6 bases and J by 5 bases; unmatched bases: 14. The CDR3 sequence is CASIAMTGILHEQYF. CDR3 sequence (DNA): TGTGCCAGCATAGCAATGACAGGGATTTTGCACGAGCAGTACTTC.

V usage is TRBV19 and J usage is TRBJ1-2; D is perhaps TRBD1 (5 bases). The CDR3 spans 13 residues. The germline V and J ends were trimmed by 3 bases and 6 bases, with 11 bases remaining between them. Germline lookup yields CDR1 LNHDA and CDR2 SQIVND (reference sequence). CDR3 residues: CASSMRGDDGYTF. The CDR3 nucleotides are TGTGCCAGTAGTATGCGAGGGGACGATGGCTACACCTTC.

The chain carries TRBV5-1 and TRBJ2-1; 10 bases are a match to TRBD2. This CDR3 has 17 amino acids. From germline, CDR1 is SGHRS and CDR2 YFSETQ. V gave up 4 bases and J gave up 8 bases; unmatched junction bases: 15. CDR3 in DNA: TGCGCCAGCAGCACGTACGGCAGCGGGAGGGCCGGGGATGAGCAGTTCTTC. It yields the protein CASSTYGSGRAGDEQFF.

The chain carries TRBV29-1 and TRBJ2-4; 11 bases are a match to TRBD2. This CDR3 has 20 residues. From germline, CDR1 is SQVTM and CDR2 ANQGSEA. V lost 2 bases and J lost 0; bases outside the gene matches: 15. As DNA, the CDR3 is TGCAGCGTTGAAAAGCTAGCGGGGGGCCCTGCCAATTTAGCCAAAAACATTCAGTACTTC. As protein: CSVEKLAGGPANLAKNIQYF.

J is TRBJ2-7 and V is TRBV27, with 9 bases aligning to TRBD1. CDR3 length equals 15 residues. Germline CDR1 is MNHEY and CDR2 is SMNVEV (reference sequence). V shed 5 bases and J 4 bases; nucleotides not matched to a gene: 9. CDR3: CASSPQDRGGYEQYF. CDR3 nucleotide sequence: TGTGCCAGCAGTCCCCAGGACAGGGGAGGGTACGAGCAGTACTTC.